The 7 T cell receptor beta chains listed next were all sequenced from one sample in a study of blood T cell repertoires in COVID-19. The assay was immunoSEQ multiplex PCR, and TCRdb's table has in-frame clones only and misses some. The data hold some 130,000 clones, with 88% observed a single time. The sample comprised peripheral blood. Receptors originate from a middle-aged man with acute or convalescent COVID-19.

Here the CDR3 DNA reads TGTGCCAGCTCACCCGTGGCCCTTAACTATGGCTACACCTTC. This translates into CASSPVALNYGYTF. The genes are TRBV18 and TRBJ1-2; D gene uncertain. V lost 3 bases to trimming and J lost 1 base, with 9 bases between them. Germline V lookup: CDR1 KGHSH, CDR2 LQKENI. This CDR3 comprises 14 residues.

J is TRBJ1-6 and V is TRBV27; D is ambiguous. Germline assignment: CDR1 MNHEY and CDR2 SMNVEV (reference sequence). V was clipped by 8 bases and J by 9 bases, with 11 bases between them. This CDR3 has 12 amino acids. The DNA of the CDR3 is TGTGCCAGCCGCTGGGCAGGTTCACCCCTCCACTTT. Translation: CASRWAGSPLHF.

This clone appeared a few times. The chain couples TRBV10-2 to TRBJ1-2; TRBD1 matches at 9 bases. The trim removed 4 bases at V and 2 bases at J, leaving 2 bases unmatched. The CDR3 sequence is 14 residues long. Germline V gives CDR1 WSHSY, CDR2 SAAADI. The chain's CDR3 is CASSGQGENYGYTF. CDR3 DNA: TGCGCCAGCAGTGGACAGGGGGAAAACTATGGCTACACCTTC.

V gene TRBV6-5 combines with J gene TRBJ1-2; D is uncertain. The CDR3 totals 11 residues. Germline-derived CDR1 and CDR2 are MNHEY and SVGAGI. The ends were cut back, 7 bases at V and 2 bases at J, with 5 bases in the middle. CDR3 amino acids: CASNGNYGYTF. The CDR3 DNA is TGTGCCAGCAATGGCAACTATGGCTACACCTTC.

This chain uses TRBV7-9 with TRBJ2-3; 10 nucleotides align to TRBD2. V shed 2 bases, J shed 4 bases, and the junction held 3 bases outside the gene matches. The germline V gene has CDR1 SEHNR and CDR2 FQNEAQ (reference sequence). The CDR3 has 15 residues. The DNA of the CDR3 is TGTGCCAGCAGCTTAATAGCGGGAGGCGCAGATACGCAGTATTTT. Its translation is CASSLIAGGADTQYF.

The sample holds a few counts of this clone. The CDR3: CASRKRRGDRGYTGELFF. In nucleotides, the CDR3 is TGTGCCAGCAGAAAAAGGCGGGGAGACAGGGGTTACACCGGGGAGCTGTTTTTT. The V call is TRBV2, the J call TRBJ2-2, with TRBD1 matching over 8 bases. V lost 6 bases and J lost 3; bases outside the gene matches: 15. This CDR3 has 18 amino acids. Germline V gives CDR1 SNHLY, CDR2 FYNNEI.

The table lists this clone with a count of one. The chain couples TRBV19 to TRBJ1-5; D perhaps matches TRBD1 (6 bases). This CDR3 is 15 amino acids long. V lost 6 bases, J lost 2 bases, and 14 bases lay in between. Germline lookup yields CDR1 LNHDA and CDR2 SQIVND (reference sequence). CDR3 sequence (DNA): TGTGCCAGTAGGCCCAGGGGTGGGGGCAATCAGCCCCAGCATTTT. Translation gives CASRPRGGGNQPQHF.